The next 17 T cell receptor beta chains were all read from a single sample in a study of T cell responses to AZD1222 COVID-19 vaccine. Some clones are missing from TCRdb's copy, which holds only in-frame ones; the method was immunoSEQ multiplex PCR. This table has about 76,000 clones, under 95% appearing once. The input for sequencing was peripheral blood, taken on day 0 of AZD1222 vaccination. The receptors come from an adult in good health.

The gene calls are TRBV6-1 and TRBJ2-1; 7 bases match TRBD1. V dropped 2 bases and J dropped 6; count of bases not matched to a gene: 7. CDR1 MNHNS and CDR2 SASEGT come from the germline V gene. The CDR3 contains 15 residues. The CDR3 loop is CASSERGGQANEQFF. DNA for the CDR3: TGTGCCAGCAGTGAAAGGGGCGGACAGGCCAATGAGCAGTTCTTC.

This chain connects TRBV3-1 (or the pseudogene TRBV3-2) to TRBJ2-1; no clear D. The V and J ends lost 2 bases and 6 bases respectively, with 5 bases between them. CDR1 LGHDT and CDR2 YNNKEL come from the germline V gene (reference sequence). The CDR3 runs to 12 residues. CDR3 sequence reads: CASSQLSNEQFF. CDR3 bases: TGTGCCAGCAGCCAACTAAGCAATGAGCAGTTCTTC.

The chain employs TRBV27 and TRBJ2-1; D unclear. Trimming cost V 4 bases and J 10 bases, with 8 bases left between them. The CDR3 sequence is 11 residues long. The V gene's germline CDR1 is MNHEY and CDR2 SMNVEV (reference sequence). This chain's CDR3 is CASSSGDEQFF. DNA for the CDR3: TGTGCCAGCAGTTCCGGAGACGAGCAGTTCTTC.

This clone has only a few counts. This sequence joins TRBV7-6 and TRBJ1-2, with TRBD1 as a possible D gene (6 bases). The V end lost 1 base, the J end lost 8 bases, and 17 bases lay between the germline ends. This CDR3 region has 15 residues. Looked up from germline, CDR1 is SGHVS and CDR2 is FNYEAQ. The CDR3 DNA reads TGTGCCAGCAGCTTAGGCCCGCAGGGGAGACTCGGCTACACCTTC. This sequence encodes CASSLGPQGRLGYTF.

The V gene is TRBV7-8, the J gene TRBJ2-7, with D unclear. Germline loops: CDR1 SGHVS, CDR2 FQNEAQ. V was cut by 5 bases and J by 1 base, with 6 bases left in between. This CDR3 comprises 12 residues. CDR3 residues: CASSPFSYEQYF. The CDR3 DNA reads as TGTGCCAGCAGCCCCTTTTCCTACGAGCAGTACTTC.

The V call is TRBV7-6, the J call TRBJ2-1; 13 bases are shared with TRBD2. This CDR3 is built from 18 residues. V lost 5 bases and J lost 11; bases outside the gene matches: 18. Germline CDR1 reads SGHVS; CDR2 reads FNYEAQ. In DNA, the CDR3 is TGTGCCAGCAGCCGTCTCTCGGGGACTAGCGGGGAGATGAGGAAGCAGTTCTTC. Translated, it gives CASSRLSGTSGEMRKQFF.

J is TRBJ2-6 and V is TRBV2; D not certain. Germline CDR1 and CDR2: SNHLY and FYNNEI. Trimming took 7 bases from V and 1 from J, leaving 14 bases between them. The CDR3 consists of 16 residues. CDR3 DNA sequence: TGTGCCAGCACTCTTAGAGCCGGGTCTGGGGCCAACGTCCTGACTTTC. Amino acids: CASTLRAGSGANVLTF.

The chain links TRBV7-3 to TRBJ2-1; 12 nucleotides match TRBD2. CDR1 SGHTA and CDR2 FQGTGA come from the germline V gene. The CDR3 loop spans 15 amino acids. Trimming at V came to 4 bases and at J to 7 bases, leaving 5 bases not matched to a gene. CDR3 sequence: CASSSGTSGLNEQFF. The CDR3 DNA is TGTGCCAGCAGCTCGGGGACTAGCGGGCTAAATGAGCAGTTCTTC.

The V and J genes are TRBV7-2 and TRBJ2-5, with 9 bases lining up with TRBD2. V lost 5 bases to trimming and J lost 1 base; unmatched junction nucleotides: 8. Germline V gene sequence: CDR1 SGHTA, CDR2 FQGNSA. This CDR3 spans 16 amino acids. The CDR3 DNA follows: TGTGCCAGCAGCCCCAGACTAGCGGTGATCCAAGAGACCCAGTACTTC. This sequence encodes CASSPRLAVIQETQYF.

The chain couples TRBV5-4 to TRBJ2-3, with 10 bases identical to TRBD2. The germline CDR1 and CDR2 sequences are SGHNT and YYREEE (reference sequence). CDR3 size: 16 residues. J was trimmed by 4 bases and V by 3 bases; bases with no gene match: 8. In DNA form, the CDR3 reads TGTGCCAGCAGCTCCCCCGGGACTAGCGAGGCAGATACGCAGTATTTT. This translates into CASSSPGTSEADTQYF. Together with reference TRBV5-4 and TRBJ2-3, the CDR3 gives the full variable domain: ETGVTQSPTHLIKTRGQQVTLRCSSQSGHNTVSWYQQALGQGPQFIFQYYREEENGRGNFPPRFSGLQFPNYSSELNVNALELDDSALYLCASSSPGTSEADTQYFGPGTRLTVL.

This chain connects TRBV10-1 to TRBJ2-3; no firm D call. The CDR3 runs 13 residues. Trimming shortened V by 2 bases and J by 2 bases, and 5 bases separated the two germline ends. CDR1 is WNHNN, CDR2 SYGVQD, per germline (reference sequence). CDR3 residues: CASSEEPTDTQYF. In DNA, the CDR3 is TGCGCCAGCAGTGAGGAGCCCACAGATACGCAGTATTTT.

This chain uses TRBV6-5 with TRBJ1-2; 8 positions match TRBD1. CDR1 is MNHEY, CDR2 SVGAGI, per germline. CDR3 size: 14 residues. The ends lost 7 bases at V and 6 bases at J; junction bases unmatched: 10. CDR3 coding DNA: TGTGCCAGCACTCCTCGGACAGGGACGAATGGCTACACCTTC. Its protein is CASTPRTGTNGYTF.

The rearrangement uses TRBV29-1 and TRBJ2-1; no definite D call. This CDR3 region has 14 residues. Trimming pared 3 bases from V and 0 bases from J, leaving 9 bases between. Germline CDR1 and CDR2: SQVTM and ANQGSEA. CDR3 sequence (DNA): TGCAGCGTTGATGTCCAGAGCTCCTACAATGAGCAGTTCTTC. Its protein product is CSVDVQSSYNEQFF.

The chain couples TRBV7-9 to TRBJ1-1; D may be TRBD1 (5 bases). Looked up from germline, CDR1 is SEHNR and CDR2 is FQNEAQ (reference sequence). Trimming cost V 5 bases and J 5 bases, with 9 bases left between them. The CDR3 covers 12 residues. The CDR3 sequence: CASSGGGTEAFF. The CDR3 DNA follows: TGTGCCAGCAGCGGGGGAGGGACTGAAGCTTTCTTT.

V gene TRBV6-5 combines with J gene TRBJ2-7, with 7 positions matching TRBD2. Per germline, CDR1 MNHEY and CDR2 SVGAGI. CDR3 length equals 14 residues. V shed 7 bases and J 2 bases; nucleotides not matched to a gene: 8. The CDR3 spells CASKRLAGTYEQYF. The CDR3 nucleotides are TGTGCCAGCAAAAGACTAGCAGGAACCTACGAGCAGTACTTC.

The CDR3 nucleotides are TGTGCCAGTACCTTCTTGAGGGGGAGCTCTGGAAACACCATATATTTT. It codes for CASTFLRGSSGNTIYF. The chain employs TRBV19 and TRBJ1-3; possibly TRBD1 for D (6 bases). V lost 7 bases and J lost 0, with 16 bases in between. CDR3 length equals 16 residues. CDR1 and CDR2 from the germline V gene are LNHDA and SQIVND (reference sequence).

The gene calls are TRBV4-1 and TRBJ1-6; D unclear. Trimming stripped 0 bases from V and 9 bases from J, with 12 bases between. Germline V CDR1 and CDR2: MGHRA, YSYEKL. The CDR3 sequence is 15 residues long. CDR3: CASSQEGIGGSPLHF. CDR3 coding DNA: TGCGCCAGCAGCCAAGAGGGCATAGGCGGTTCACCCCTCCACTTT.